This T cell receptor beta chain comes out of a study of T cell changes during pregnancy in multiple sclerosis. V lost 3 bases to trimming and J lost 1 base, with 12 bases between them. This CDR3 has 15 amino acids. Looked up from germline, CDR1 is LNHDA and CDR2 is SQIVND (reference sequence). Only in-frame clones appear in the TCRdb table, and some are missing; sequencing was by immunoSEQ multiplex PCR. This table has 100,000 or so clones, 92% appearing once. The specimen comprised peripheral blood, sampled after pregnancy. The TCR sequence derives from a female donor with multiple sclerosis, enrolled in a pregnancy study. The chain couples TRBV19 to TRBJ2-5; TRBD2 might be the D (6 bases). CDR3 sequence: CASSIGGSLQETQYF. In DNA form, the CDR3 reads TGTGCCAGTAGTATTGGGGGGAGTCTCCAAGAGACCCAGTACTTC.